Below are 21 T cell receptor beta chains sequenced from a single sample in a study of early T cells in non-severe SARS-CoV-2 infection. TCRdb re-derived calls from the 5' RACE reads in MiXCR, one entry per CDR3 protein. The table records roughly 57,000 distinct CDR3 sequences, roughly 12% of them present only once. The specimen was whole blood, collected at baseline. The receptor set was obtained from an adult who was a healthcare worker with PCR-confirmed SARS-CoV-2 infection or an uninfected control (not recorded which).

V gene TRBV20-1 combines with J gene TRBJ1-4, with D possibly matching TRBD1 (6 bases). Trimming took 3 bases from V and 5 from J, leaving 10 bases between them. Germline lookup yields CDR1 DFQATT and CDR2 SNEGSKA (reference sequence). The CDR3 consists of 13 residues. The DNA for the CDR3 is TGCAGTGCTAGCGAGGGGGGGAATGAAAAACTGTTTTTT. Encoded protein: CSASEGGNEKLFF.

This clonotype was found many times. The chain couples TRBV20-1 to TRBJ2-3, with D tentatively TRBD1 (6 bases). The germline V and J ends were trimmed by 0 bases and 3 bases, with 13 bases remaining between them. CDR1 and CDR2 (germline): DFQATT, SNEGSKA (reference sequence). This CDR3 spans 15 amino acids. CDR3: CSARDGGRGTDTQYF. The CDR3 region has the DNA TGCAGTGCTAGAGATGGGGGCAGAGGGACAGATACGCAGTATTTT.

This clonotype was counted a few times. This chain uses TRBV6-2 or TRBV6-3 with TRBJ2-3, with TRBD2 identical over 10 bases. In germline, CDR1 is MNHEY, CDR2 SVGEGT. CDR3 size: 14 residues. The trim removed 6 bases at V and 4 bases at J, leaving 4 bases unmatched. CDR3 sequence: CASRRAGGADTQYF. The CDR3 DNA reads as TGTGCCAGCAGGAGAGCGGGAGGGGCAGATACGCAGTATTTT.

This clonotype was counted ten times or more. The chain joins TRBV29-1 to TRBJ1-5; 8 bases line up with TRBD1. J gave up 3 bases and V 5 bases, and 3 bases lay outside the gene matches. The CDR3 has 13 amino acids. Germline V lookup: CDR1 SQVTM, CDR2 ANQGSEA. CDR3 sequence reads: CSVSGGNNQPQHF. The CDR3 bases are TGCAGCGTTTCAGGGGGCAACAATCAGCCCCAGCATTTT.

This chain uses TRBV27 with TRBJ2-1; D gene ambiguous. The V end was cut by 1 base, the J end by 8 bases, with 6 bases between. Germline CDR1 is MNHEY and CDR2 is SMNVEV (reference sequence). CDR3 length: 12 amino acids. CDR3 sequence: CASSLFPDEQFF. The CDR3 DNA reads as TGTGCCAGCAGTTTATTCCCGGATGAGCAGTTCTTC.

This clonotype was observed a handful of times. The chain employs TRBV6-5 and TRBJ2-7, with a tentative D call TRBD1 (5 bases). The CDR3 is 13 amino acids. The V and J ends lost 5 bases and 2 bases respectively, with 10 bases between them. The V gene's germline CDR1 is MNHEY and CDR2 SVGAGI. DNA for the CDR3: TGTGCCAGCAGTGGCACAGGTACCTACGAGCAGTACTTC. Its translation is CASSGTGTYEQYF.

The rearrangement joins TRBV20-1 to TRBJ1-3; D unclear. The germline CDR1 and CDR2 sequences are DFQATT and SNEGSKA (reference sequence). The CDR3 is made up of 11 amino acids. Trimming stripped 7 bases from V and 0 bases from J, with 4 bases between. The CDR3 loop is CSVNSGNTIYF. The CDR3 region has the DNA TGCAGTGTCAACTCTGGAAACACCATATATTTT.

V and J are TRBV7-8 and TRBJ1-1; possibly TRBD1 for D (6 bases). The germline V and J ends were trimmed by 0 bases and 3 bases, with 20 bases remaining between them. The CDR3 totals 18 residues. Germline V gives CDR1 SGHVS, CDR2 FQNEAQ. CDR3 DNA: TGTGCCAGCAGCTTAGCGAGGGGGGGTTGGGAGGCGGACACTGAAGCTTTCTTT. Its protein is CASSLARGGWEADTEAFF.

This clonotype has a handful of counts. This rearrangement joins TRBV6-1 to TRBJ2-1; D may correspond to TRBD1 or TRBD2 (5 bases each). This CDR3 comprises 15 residues. Deletions cut 0 bases from V and 1 base from J, with 7 bases between. Germline V gene sequence: CDR1 MNHNS, CDR2 SASEGT. The CDR3 DNA sequence: TGTGCCAGCAGTGAAGCGGGGGTTTCCTACAATGAGCAGTTCTTC. Amino acid sequence: CASSEAGVSYNEQFF.

This sequence joins TRBV6-4 and TRBJ2-1, with 7 bases identical to TRBD1. V lost 8 bases and J lost 6; bases outside the gene matches: 13. The CDR3 contains 15 residues. Germline V gene lookup returns CDR1 MRHNA and CDR2 SNTAGT. The CDR3 coding sequence is TGTGCCAGCGCGGAACAGGGGAATCCCTGCAATGAGCAGTTCTTC. Its translation: CASAEQGNPCNEQFF.

This clonotype was seen at least ten times. The gene calls are TRBV7-2 and TRBJ1-3; 8 bases map to TRBD1. In germline, CDR1 is SGHTA, CDR2 FQGNSA. There are 17 residues in the CDR3. J was trimmed by 2 bases and V by 2 bases; bases with no gene match: 8. The CDR3 DNA follows: TGTGCCAGCAGCTTATTTCCAGGACAGGGTGCTGGAAACACCATATATTTT. Translating it yields CASSLFPGQGAGNTIYF.

The sample holds many counts of this clonotype. This rearrangement joins TRBV29-1 to TRBJ2-5; D unclear. Germline V lookup: CDR1 SQVTM, CDR2 ANQGSEA. V was cut by 6 bases and J by 1 base, with 9 bases left in between. This CDR3 has 12 amino acids. The CDR3 region is CSVDSFQETQYF. The CDR3 DNA follows: TGCAGCGTAGACTCCTTCCAAGAGACCCAGTACTTC.

The table lists this clonotype with many counts. The chain is built from TRBV19 and TRBJ1-5; 9 bases match TRBD1. Germline V lookup: CDR1 LNHDA, CDR2 SQIVND (reference sequence). The CDR3 is 15 amino acids. Losses at the gene ends were 4 bases for V and 6 bases for J; bases not matched to a gene: 7. In nucleotides, the CDR3 is TGTGCCAGTAGTAACCGGGACAGGGTGCTTCAGCCCCAGCATTTT. Translating it yields CASSNRDRVLQPQHF.

This clonotype was seen more than once but under ten times. This chain uses TRBV25-1 with TRBJ2-1; D not certain. CDR3 length: 13 residues. Germline assignment: CDR1 MGHDK and CDR2 SYGVNS. Trimming took off 3 bases at V and 4 bases at J, with 7 bases between the two ends. CDR3 nucleotide sequence: TGTGCCAGCAGTGACGGCGGTTACAATGAGCAGTTCTTC. This encodes CASSDGGYNEQFF.

There are a few counts of this clonotype. The rearrangement uses TRBV4-2 and TRBJ1-2, with TRBD1 matching 7 bases. The CDR3 extends over 16 amino acids. Germline loops: CDR1 LGHNA, CDR2 YNFKEQ. Trimming cost V 4 bases and J 0 bases; bases outside gene matches: 8. In DNA, the CDR3 is TGTGCCAGCAGCCCGTACGGGACAGATCCTAACTATGGCTACACCTTC. It encodes CASSPYGTDPNYGYTF.

This clonotype was seen at least ten times. The chain links TRBV6-6 to TRBJ1-3, with 10 bases fitting TRBD1. J gave up 2 bases and V 5 bases, and 3 bases lay outside the gene matches. CDR1 is MNHNY and CDR2 is SVGAGI in the germline V gene (reference sequence). CDR3 length: 15 residues. The CDR3 coding sequence is TGTGCCAGCAGTCGAGACAGGGGGCCTGGAAACACCATATATTTT. This codes for CASSRDRGPGNTIYF.

In this sample, this clonotype turned up a few times. This CDR3 reads CASSLNPQETQYF. The CDR3 DNA sequence: TGTGCCAGCAGCTTAAATCCACAAGAGACCCAGTACTTC. This rearrangement joins TRBV11-2 to TRBJ2-5; D is unclear. The CDR3 has 13 amino acids. The V end lost 2 bases, the J end lost 2 bases, and 6 bases lay between the germline ends. Germline V CDR1 and CDR2: SGHAT, FQNNGV.

J is TRBJ2-1 and V is TRBV20-1, with TRBD2 identical over 13 bases. This CDR3 comprises 16 residues. Germline V gene lookup returns CDR1 DFQATT and CDR2 SNEGSKA (reference sequence). In DNA, the CDR3 is TGCAGCCCCGGGACTAGCGGGATGAACTCCTACAATGAGCAGTTCTTC. This sequence encodes CSPGTSGMNSYNEQFF.

This clonotype has just a few counts. The genes are TRBV6-2 or TRBV6-3 and TRBJ2-7; TRBD1 or TRBD2 may be the D gene (5 bases each). This CDR3 has 15 amino acids. Germline CDR1 reads MNHEY; CDR2 reads SVGEGT. The germline V and J ends were trimmed by 2 bases and 2 bases, with 13 bases remaining between them. In DNA, the CDR3 is TGTGCCAGCAGTTACGGGACCGTATCAACCTACGAGCAGTACTTC. Its translation is CASSYGTVSTYEQYF.

This clonotype has just a few counts. The chain is built from TRBV18 and TRBJ1-6; D gene ambiguous. Germline assignment: CDR1 KGHSH and CDR2 LQKENI. The CDR3 is 16 amino acids. V dropped 3 bases and J dropped 0 bases, with 9 bases sitting between them. This CDR3 is CASSPVRSSYNSPLHF. In nucleotides, the CDR3 is TGTGCCAGCTCACCGGTTCGTAGCTCCTATAATTCACCCCTCCACTTT.

The chain uses TRBV6-2 or TRBV6-3 and TRBJ2-2; D ambiguous. The V and J ends lost 0 bases and 0 bases respectively, with 11 bases between them. This CDR3 has 17 residues. Germline-derived CDR1 and CDR2 are MNHEY and SVGEGT. The DNA for the CDR3 is TGTGCCAGCAGTTACTCGATAAGTATTCCGAACACCGGGGAGCTGTTTTTT. Encoded protein: CASSYSISIPNTGELFF.